This TCR beta chain was obtained from a study of cytomegalovirus exposure and HLA in healthy donors. CDR1 and CDR2 from the germline V gene are KGHSH and LQKENI. This CDR3 is built from 13 residues. V shed 3 bases and J shed 8 bases, with 13 bases lying between them. The PCR employed 60 Vbeta primers together with 13 Jbeta primers. Libraries were prepared by immunoSEQ multiplex PCR; TCRdb keeps only in-frame clonotypes and omits some of them. The repertoire holds fewer than 200,000 clones, with 80% to 85% as singletons. This receptor was identified in a male donor in good health and CMV-seronegative. The J gene is TRBJ1-1, the V gene TRBV18; weak D call: TRBD1 (5 bases). The material sequenced was PBMCs. The CDR3 loop reads CASSPDTAVEAFF. CDR3 in DNA: TGTGCCAGCTCACCGGACACAGCAGTGGAAGCTTTCTTT.